Shown below are 17 T cell receptor beta chains from a single sample sequenced in a study of T cell changes during pregnancy in multiple sclerosis. The table came from immunoSEQ multiplex PCR; TCRdb's copy has only in-frame clones and leaves some out. The sample has 65,000 to 70,000 clones; roughly 92% are singletons. The sample here was peripheral blood, taken in the third trimester of pregnancy. All receptors come from a female donor in good health, enrolled as a control in a pregnancy study.

The chain combines TRBV7-3 with TRBJ2-3; possibly TRBD2 for D (5 bases). V lost 2 bases to trimming and J lost 7 bases, with 13 bases between them. The CDR3 sequence is 14 residues long. CDR1 SGHTA and CDR2 FQGTGA come from the germline V gene. As DNA, the CDR3 is TGTGCCAGCAGCTTAGCGGGCAGACCCAATACGCAGTATTTT. It is translated as CASSLAGRPNTQYF. Full variable domain (missing parts from reference TRBV7-3 and TRBJ2-3): GAGVSQTPSNKVTEKGKYVELRCDPISGHTALYWYRQSLGQGPEFLIYFQGTGAADDSGLPNDRFFAVRPEGSVSTLKIQRTERGDSAVYLCASSLAGRPNTQYFGPGTRLTVL.

This chain uses TRBV4-1 with TRBJ2-5; 12 bases agree with TRBD2. From germline, CDR1 is MGHRA and CDR2 YSYEKL. The CDR3 is 19 residues long. V lost 1 base to trimming and J lost 4 bases; unmatched junction nucleotides: 13. In DNA form, the CDR3 reads TGCGCCAGCAGCCAAGGAGGGGGCCTAGCGGGGGGGCTTTTAGAGACCCAGTACTTC. Amino acid sequence: CASSQGGGLAGGLLETQYF.

The CDR3 sequence is CASSPSQYRQHGYTF. In DNA form, the CDR3 reads TGTGCCAGCAGTCCATCCCAGTACAGACAGCATGGCTACACCTTC. The V call is TRBV6-6, the J call TRBJ1-2, with D possibly being TRBD1 (5 bases). The length of the CDR3 is 15 residues. V dropped 5 bases and J dropped 6 bases, with 19 bases sitting between them. In germline, CDR1 is MNHNY, CDR2 SVGAGI (reference sequence).

V and J are TRBV7-9 and TRBJ1-2; a weak D match, TRBD1 (5 bases). Germline CDR1 reads SEHNR; CDR2 reads FQNEAQ (reference sequence). The V and J ends lost 1 base and 4 bases respectively, with 10 bases between them. The CDR3 totals 14 residues. The CDR3 region is CASSLGRASYGYTF. The DNA for the CDR3 is TGTGCCAGCAGCTTAGGCAGGGCCTCCTATGGCTACACCTTC.

V usage is TRBV5-4 and J usage is TRBJ1-1; no clear D. Between the trimmed V and J ends, which lost 3 bases and 2 bases, there was a span of 11 bases. The CDR3 loop spans 14 amino acids. From germline, CDR1 is SGHNT and CDR2 YYREEE (reference sequence). The CDR3 protein is CASSSPGENTEAFF. CDR3 DNA: TGTGCCAGCAGCTCCCCTGGAGAAAACACTGAAGCTTTCTTT.

This chain uses TRBV30 with TRBJ1-4; no clear D. The CDR3 runs to 14 residues. CDR1 GTSNPN and CDR2 SVGIG come from the germline V gene (reference sequence). Trimming removed 0 bases at V and 7 bases at J, with 12 bases between. This CDR3 reads CAWSVGMAGEKLFF. The DNA for the CDR3 is TGTGCCTGGAGTGTGGGTATGGCGGGTGAAAAACTGTTTTTT.

This chain links TRBV7-2 with TRBJ2-5, with 12 bases identical to TRBD2. V gave up 0 bases and J gave up 14 bases; unmatched junction bases: 7. This CDR3 contains 14 residues. Germline loops: CDR1 SGHTA, CDR2 FQGNSA. CDR3 residues: CASSLALAGGLVYF. The CDR3 DNA sequence: TGTGCCAGCAGCTTAGCCCTAGCGGGGGGGCTTGTTTACTTC.

This clone came up once. The gene calls are TRBV7-3 and TRBJ2-2, with D maybe TRBD1 (5 bases). CDR1 SGHTA and CDR2 FQGTGA come from the germline V gene. Trimming left V 3 bases short and J 4 bases short, with 6 bases between. The CDR3 loop spans 13 amino acids. The CDR3 region is CASSFDSTGELFF. Here the CDR3 DNA reads TGTGCCAGCAGCTTTGACAGCACCGGGGAGCTGTTTTTT.

This chain links TRBV5-8 with TRBJ2-1; weak D call: TRBD2 (7 bases). V was clipped by 4 bases and J by 8 bases, with 22 bases between them. The V gene's germline CDR1 is SGHTS and CDR2 YDEGEE. The length of the CDR3 is 16 residues. The CDR3 DNA follows: TGTGCCAGCAGCCAGGGGTGGGGGGGCGGAGAAGATGAGCAGTTCTTC. It is translated as CASSQGWGGGEDEQFF.

The rearrangement uses TRBV20-1 and TRBJ1-2; D might be TRBD1 (5 bases). Germline V gene lookup returns CDR1 DFQATT and CDR2 SNEGSKA (reference sequence). The CDR3 length is 11 residues. The CDR3 DNA is TGCAGCGTGGCGGGGACCTGGCGCTACACCTTC. Amino acid sequence: CSVAGTWRYTF.

The rearrangement joins TRBV6-5 to TRBJ2-1; unclear D gene. Germline CDR1 reads MNHEY; CDR2 reads SVGAGI. The CDR3 is 14 residues long. With 0 bases removed from V and 5 bases from J, the gap between germline ends came to 8 bases. CDR3 nucleotide sequence: TGTGCCAGCAGTTACTCAGTTAGCAACAATGAGCAGTTCTTC. Protein: CASSYSVSNNEQFF.

CDR3 DNA: TGTGCCAGCAGTTATAGTCGGCGCGGGCGCACAGATACGCAGTATTTT. This codes for CASSYSRRGRTDTQYF. The V call is TRBV6-5, the J call TRBJ2-3, with D possibly being TRBD2 (5 bases). V lost 3 bases, J lost 1 base, and 14 bases lay in between. The CDR3 is made up of 16 amino acids. Germline V lookup: CDR1 MNHEY, CDR2 SVGAGI.

The CDR3 spells CASNHRAGRGSNQPQHF. CDR3 nucleotide sequence: TGTGCCAGTAACCACCGTGCAGGGCGGGGGAGCAATCAGCCCCAGCATTTT. J is TRBJ1-5 and V is TRBV19; the D gene is possibly TRBD1 (5 bases). V was clipped by 7 bases and J by 1 base, with 20 bases between them. Germline V gene sequence: CDR1 LNHDA, CDR2 SQIVND (reference sequence). This CDR3 contains 17 residues.

The V gene is TRBV7-8, the J gene TRBJ2-1; 9 bases fit TRBD1. The length of the CDR3 is 15 residues. The ends lost 4 bases at V and 9 bases at J; junction bases unmatched: 10. The germline V gene encodes CDR1 SGHVS and CDR2 FQNEAQ. CDR3 loop: CASSSGGTGRSEQFF. The CDR3 DNA is TGTGCCAGCAGCTCTGGGGGGACAGGGAGGTCTGAGCAGTTCTTC.

The chain joins TRBV13 to TRBJ2-3, with TRBD2 matching over 9 bases. Germline CDR1 is PRHDT and CDR2 is FYEKMQ (reference sequence). This CDR3 has 16 residues. Trimming cost V 4 bases and J 1 base; bases outside gene matches: 6. The CDR3 nucleotides are TGTGCCAGCAGCTCGCGGGGGGGGGTGGGCACAGATACGCAGTATTTT. It yields the protein CASSSRGGVGTDTQYF.

The chain carries TRBV7-2 and TRBJ1-5; no reliable D call. V lost 0 bases and J lost 0, with 12 bases in between. The CDR3 consists of 17 residues. Germline V lookup: CDR1 SGHTA, CDR2 FQGNSA. CDR3 residues: CASSLARAANSNQPQHF. As DNA, the CDR3 is TGTGCCAGCAGCTTAGCGCGGGCAGCAAATAGCAATCAGCCCCAGCATTTT.

The chain joins TRBV19 to TRBJ1-2; 7 bases are shared with TRBD1. Germline V gives CDR1 LNHDA, CDR2 SQIVND (reference sequence). The ends lost 3 bases at V and 4 bases at J; junction bases unmatched: 8. The CDR3 is 15 amino acids. This CDR3 is CASSIIPQGGYGYTF. CDR3 DNA: TGTGCCAGTAGTATTATCCCCCAGGGGGGCTATGGCTACACCTTC. Together with reference TRBV19 and TRBJ1-2, the CDR3 gives the full variable domain: DGGITQSPKYLFRKEGQNVTLSCEQNLNHDAMYWYRQDPGQGLRLIYYSQIVNDFQKGDIAEGYSVSREKKESFPLTVTSAQKNPTAFYLCASSIIPQGGYGYTFGSGTRLTVV.